The T cell receptor (beta chain) described here comes from a study of blood T cell repertoires in COVID-19. Study as a whole: Spain, Italy and the United States supplied samples that represented acute and convalescent COVID-19. The analysed material was cDNA or gDNA that came from T cells, B-cell-depleted T cells, or PBMCs.

Measured with immunoSEQ multiplex PCR; TCRdb has only the in-frame clones, and not every one. The repertoire holds roughly 180,000 clones, with 70% to 80% as singletons. Cohort placement rested on clinical history that participants reported themselves. This TCR derives from a man aged 55-75 years who had been exposed to COVID-19. The sample taken for sequencing was PBMCs or T cells enriched from blood (not recorded which).

The CDR3 sequence: CSVERTIEAFF. CDR3 bases: TGCAGCGTTGAACGGACAATTGAAGCTTTCTTT. V gene TRBV29-1 combines with J gene TRBJ1-1, with D perhaps matching TRBD1 (5 bases). Trimming shortened V by 2 bases and J by 7 bases, and 8 bases separated the two germline ends. Looked up from germline, CDR1 is SQVTM and CDR2 is ANQGSEA. CDR3 length: 11 amino acids.